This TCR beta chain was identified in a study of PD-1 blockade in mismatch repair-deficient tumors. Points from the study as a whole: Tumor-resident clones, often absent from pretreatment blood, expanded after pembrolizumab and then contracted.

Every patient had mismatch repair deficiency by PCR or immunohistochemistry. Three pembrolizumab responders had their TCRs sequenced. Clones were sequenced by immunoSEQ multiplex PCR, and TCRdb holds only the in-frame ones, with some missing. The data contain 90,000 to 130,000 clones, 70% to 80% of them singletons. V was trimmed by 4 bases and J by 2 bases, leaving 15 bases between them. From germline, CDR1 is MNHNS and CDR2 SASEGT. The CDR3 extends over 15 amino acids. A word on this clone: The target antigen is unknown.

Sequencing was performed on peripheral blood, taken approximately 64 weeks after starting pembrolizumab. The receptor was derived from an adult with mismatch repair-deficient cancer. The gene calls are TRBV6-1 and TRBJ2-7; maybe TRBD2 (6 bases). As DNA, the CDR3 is TGTGCCAGCAGTGCCGGGCCTTCTAGCGCCTACGAGCAGTACTTC. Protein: CASSAGPSSAYEQYF.